A selection of T cell receptor beta chains follows, all from one sample in a study of blood T cell repertoires in COVID-19. Clones were read by immunoSEQ multiplex PCR, and TCRdb kept only the in-frame ones, dropping some. Found here are about 200,000 clones, more than 75% of them singletons; the top ten hold about 6%. Sequenced input: peripheral blood. Source of these receptors: a man between 60 and 75 years old who had recovered from COVID-19. CDR3s include the opening cysteine and the closing phenylalanine or tryptophan. A D gene is named only where the DNA matches it firmly. Not all rows give a size; the values are once, few, many and, for expanded clones, a class.

CDR3 DNA,CDR3 protein,V gene,J gene,D gene,clone size
TGTGCCAGCGGCCCGGGACAGAGCTCCTACAATGAGCAGTTCTTC,CASGPGQSSYNEQFF,TRBV7-9,TRBJ2-1,TRBD1,-
TGTGCCAGCAGCTTAAGCGGGACTACAGATACGCAGTATTTT,CASSLSGTTDTQYF,TRBV5-4,TRBJ2-3,TRBD2,-
TGCGCCAGCAGCCCACAGGGGGCGCAAAATCAGCCCCAGCATTTT,CASSPQGAQNQPQHF,TRBV5-1,TRBJ1-5,TRBD1,once
TGTGCCACCAGTGTGACAGGGGCTGAAGATGAAAAACTGTTTTTT,CATSVTGAEDEKLFF,TRBV24-1,TRBJ1-4,TRBD1,-
TGTGCCAGCAGTTCTGAACAGGGGGTTCACTACACCTTC,CASSSEQGVHYTF,TRBV6-6,TRBJ1-2,TRBD1,-
TGTGCCAGCAGCACCCAGGGGATCCCTAATGAAAAACTGTTTTTT,CASSTQGIPNEKLFF,TRBV11-2,TRBJ1-4,-,-
TGTGCCAGCATCCTTGGGCTAACAGGGGAGCTGTTTTTT,CASILGLTGELFF,TRBV28,TRBJ2-2,-,-
TGTGCCAGCAGTCGAAACTCGGGGAATTACGAGCAGTACTTC,CASSRNSGNYEQYF,TRBV27,TRBJ2-7,-,-
TGTGCCAGCAGCGTCGGGCTAGCGGCCCGTTTTTCCTACAATGAGCAGTTCTTC,CASSVGLAARFSYNEQFF,TRBV7-9,TRBJ2-1,TRBD2,-
TGTGCCAGCAGCAAAGGGCTTCCTGGAAACACCATATATTTT,CASSKGLPGNTIYF,TRBV14,TRBJ1-3,-,-
TGTGCCAGCAGTTTAAGGCGGCAAGAGACCCAGTACTTC,CASSLRRQETQYF,TRBV27,TRBJ2-5,-,-
TGCGCCAGCAGCTTGGGTTCGAGCGGACTAGCGGGAGTTAACGAGCAGTACTTC,CASSLGSSGLAGVNEQYF,TRBV5-1,TRBJ2-7,TRBD2,-
TGCGCCAGCAGCCAAGGGAGGGGTCAGCCCCAGCATTTT,CASSQGRGQPQHF,TRBV4-1,TRBJ1-5,-,-
TGCGCCAGCAGGGAGCCCGCTGAAGAGACCCAGTACTTC,CASREPAEETQYF,TRBV5-1,TRBJ2-5,-,-
TGTGCCAGCATTACCTCCCAGGTACCCTACGAGCAGTACTTC,CASITSQVPYEQYF,TRBV6-5,TRBJ2-7,-,-
TGTGCCAGCTCACCACCCTTCGGGGACAAGTCCTACGAGCAGTACTTC,CASSPPFGDKSYEQYF,TRBV18,TRBJ2-7,-,-
TGTGCCGCACAGCCCGGGGCTAGCGGGGCCTACGAGCAGTACTTC,CAAQPGASGAYEQYF,TRBV6-5,TRBJ2-7,TRBD2,-
TGTGCCGGGACTAGCGGGGGGAACACCGGGGAGCTGTTTTTT,CAGTSGGNTGELFF,TRBV6-5,TRBJ2-2,TRBD2,-
TGTGCCAGCAGCTTGGACTGGAACACCGGGGAGCTGTTTTTT,CASSLDWNTGELFF,TRBV5-4,TRBJ2-2,-,-
TGTGCCAGCAGTGCAGCCGGGACAGGTTACATGAACACTGAAGCTTTCTTT,CASSAAGTGYMNTEAFF,TRBV6-1,TRBJ1-1,TRBD1,-
TGTGCCAGCAGCCAACATACAGGGGGCGCGGGCGAGCAGTACTTC,CASSQHTGGAGEQYF,TRBV14,TRBJ2-7,TRBD1,-
TGTGCCAGCAGTCCCCCGCCAGGGAACACCGGGGAGCTGTTTTTT,CASSPPPGNTGELFF,TRBV28,TRBJ2-2,-,-
TGTGCCAGCAGCTTAGGCCCGACAGGGATCCCCATGAATACGCAGTATTTT,CASSLGPTGIPMNTQYF,TRBV7-3,TRBJ2-3,TRBD1,once
TGTGCCAGCAGCACCTTTACCGGGACAGGGCGTCGGACCTTC,CASSTFTGTGRRTF,TRBV11-2,TRBJ1-2,TRBD1,-
TGTGCCAGCAATTCGGAGGGGTCCTCCACTGAAGCTTTCTTT,CASNSEGSSTEAFF,TRBV2,TRBJ1-1,-,-
TGTGCCAGCAGTAGGACTAGCGGGGGTTCCCTCCTCAATGAGCAGTTCTTC,CASSRTSGGSLLNEQFF,TRBV6-2/TRBV6-3,TRBJ2-1,TRBD2,-
TGCAGTGCTAGTGACCCTCTAAGTCAGCCCCAGCATTTT,CSASDPLSQPQHF,TRBV20-1,TRBJ1-5,-,-
TGCGCCAGCAGCCAAGGGGGGCGGCCAGGGAGAAATGAGCAGTTCTTC,CASSQGGRPGRNEQFF,TRBV4-1,TRBJ2-1,-,-
TGTGCCAGCTCGGAAGGACAGGGAGGCACTGAAGCTTTCTTT,CASSEGQGGTEAFF,TRBV18,TRBJ1-1,TRBD1,few
TGTGCCAGCAGTACCAGGGGGCGCGACTCACCCCTCCACTTT,CASSTRGRDSPLHF,TRBV27,TRBJ1-6,TRBD1,-
TGTGCCAGCAGTTTATGGGGGGACAGGGATGAGCAGTACTTC,CASSLWGDRDEQYF,TRBV28,TRBJ2-7,TRBD1,-
TGTGCCAGCAGTTTTCCGGGACAGATGAACACCGGGGAGCTGTTTTTT,CASSFPGQMNTGELFF,TRBV5-4,TRBJ2-2,TRBD1,-
TGTGCCAGCAGTGTGGGTCAGGGCAATCAGCCCCAGCATTTT,CASSVGQGNQPQHF,TRBV2,TRBJ1-5,-,-
TGTGCCAGCAGTGACTCGGACAGGGGCTATGGCTACACCTTC,CASSDSDRGYGYTF,TRBV25-1,TRBJ1-2,TRBD1,-
TGTGCCAGCAGCCCCCGGGAGGGGTTGAAGGTTACAGATACGCAGTATTTT,CASSPREGLKVTDTQYF,TRBV9,TRBJ2-3,TRBD2,-
TGTGCCAGTAGTCCTGGGACTACTCCCAATACGCAGTATTTT,CASSPGTTPNTQYF,TRBV19,TRBJ2-3,TRBD2,-
TGTGCCAGCAGCTTCCGGACTAGCGGGGGCACAGATACGCAGTATTTT,CASSFRTSGGTDTQYF,TRBV5-6,TRBJ2-3,TRBD2,-
TGTGCCAGCAGGACAGGGGGTCTTACCGGGGAGCTGTTTTTT,CASRTGGLTGELFF,TRBV28,TRBJ2-2,TRBD1,-
TGTGCCAGCAGCGTAGGACTAGCGGCTTACAATGAGCAGTTCTTC,CASSVGLAAYNEQFF,TRBV9,TRBJ2-1,TRBD2,-
TGTGCCAGCAGCTTAGCGGGGGGGCGGCCAGATACGCAGTATTTT,CASSLAGGRPDTQYF,TRBV7-2,TRBJ2-3,-,-
TGTGCCAGCAGTCAACCTCAGGGAAAACTGTTTTTT,CASSQPQGKLFF,TRBV11-2,TRBJ1-4,-,-
TGCGCCAGCAGCTCCCGGGACAGGGAAGGCTACACCTTC,CASSSRDREGYTF,TRBV5-1,TRBJ1-2,TRBD1,-
TGTGCCAGCAGCGAGCGCGGCGGGTCCGGGGAGCTGTTTTTT,CASSERGGSGELFF,TRBV11-2,TRBJ2-2,-,-
TGCAGCGTCGCCTTAACGACTAGCGGGGGGCGGGAGACCCAGTACTTC,CSVALTTSGGRETQYF,TRBV29-1,TRBJ2-5,TRBD2,-
TGTGCCAGCAGCCAAGATCCCAGGGGCGGGGAGCTGTTTTTT,CASSQDPRGGELFF,TRBV4-2,TRBJ2-2,-,-
TGTGCCAGCAGCTTACTGCGGGAGGATGAGCAGTTCTTC,CASSLLREDEQFF,TRBV7-3,TRBJ2-1,TRBD2,-
TGTGCCAGCAGTTTAGCCCCAGGGGGGTATGAAAAACTGTTTTTT,CASSLAPGGYEKLFF,TRBV27,TRBJ1-4,TRBD1,once
TGTGCCAGCAGTCTTACTAGCGGGAGGGATACGCAGTATTTT,CASSLTSGRDTQYF,TRBV27,TRBJ2-3,TRBD2,-
TGTGCCAGCAACGAGGAGACGTACACCGGGGAGCTGTTTTTT,CASNEETYTGELFF,TRBV5-6,TRBJ2-2,-,-
TGTGCCAGCAGCTCTCCGGGGTTCTCTGGGGCCAACGTCCTGACTTTC,CASSSPGFSGANVLTF,TRBV3-1/TRBV3-2,TRBJ2-6,-,-
TGTGCCAGTAGGAAGGCGGTGAGCACAGATACGCAGTATTTT,CASRKAVSTDTQYF,TRBV19,TRBJ2-3,-,-
TGTGCCAGTAGCCTAGCTAGCGGAGCAGGTTCAGATACGCAGTATTTT,CASSLASGAGSDTQYF,TRBV19,TRBJ2-3,TRBD2,-